Listed below are T cell receptor beta chains from one sample, sequenced in a study of OX40 agonist ivuxolimab in advanced cancers. Libraries were prepared by immunoSEQ multiplex PCR; TCRdb keeps only in-frame clonotypes and omits some of them. Of around 60,000 clones detected, 84% appear once; the ten largest clones hold about 2.4%. The material was CD4+ or CD8+ T cells sorted from blood, obtained in a trial of the OX40 agonist ivuxolimab. All receptors come from an adult with an advanced solid tumor such as melanoma, head and neck, liver or kidney cancer. Both conserved end residues are part of each CDR3. A D gene is named only where the DNA matches it firmly. The size of a clone is reported for some rows only, either as once, few or many, or as a class for expanded clones.

clone_size | d_call | j_call | v_call | cdr3_nt | cdr3_aa
once | - | TRBJ2-5 | TRBV5-1 | TGCGCCAGCAGCTTGGGGGGGGACAGCACCCAAGAGACCCAGTACTTC | CASSLGGDSTQETQYF
- | TRBD1 | TRBJ2-1 | TRBV10-3 | TGTGCCATCAGTGAGTCGACAGGGGGCGCATCCAATGAGCAGTTCTTC | CAISESTGGASNEQFF
few | - | TRBJ2-2 | TRBV5-1 | TGCGCCAGCAGCTTGGTCGGTCTGGGCACGAACACCGGGGAGCTGTTTTTT | CASSLVGLGTNTGELFF
- | - | TRBJ2-7 | TRBV2 | TGTGCCAGCAGTGTGGGCAGGGACTACGAGCAGTACTTC | CASSVGRDYEQYF
once | - | TRBJ1-2 | TRBV5-6 | TGTGCCAGCAGCCTTACAACTAACTATGGCTACACCTTC | CASSLTTNYGYTF
- | - | TRBJ2-3 | TRBV9 | TGTGCCAGCAGCGTAGTACCCAGGGGCGCAGGAGATACGCAGTATTTT | CASSVVPRGAGDTQYF
- | - | TRBJ2-2 | TRBV11-3 | TGTGCCAGCAGCGAAGGGGGGGGCACCGGGGAGCTGTTTTTT | CASSEGGGTGELFF
few | TRBD2 | TRBJ2-7 | TRBV5-1 | TGCGCCAGCAGCCCCCCAGCGGGGGGGCTCTACGAGCAGTACTTC | CASSPPAGGLYEQYF
- | TRBD1 | TRBJ2-2 | TRBV5-6 | TGTGCCAGCAGCCCCCGCGGACAGGTGAACACCGGGGAGCTGTTTTTT | CASSPRGQVNTGELFF
- | - | TRBJ2-3 | TRBV5-1 | TGCGCCAGCAGCCTGCCAGACGATTTAGATACGCAGTATTTT | CASSLPDDLDTQYF
once | TRBD2 | TRBJ2-5 | TRBV5-1 | TGCGCCAGCAGCGTCGCGGGGGGAGATGAGACCCAGTACTTC | CASSVAGGDETQYF
- | TRBD2 | TRBJ2-1 | TRBV19 | TGTGCCAGTAGTATTAACTCTGAGCGGGGGAGATCCTACAATGAGCAGTTCTTC | CASSINSERGRSYNEQFF
- | TRBD1 | TRBJ2-2 | TRBV6-1 | TGTGCCAGCGGACAGGGTATGGCCGGGGAGCTGTTTTTT | CASGQGMAGELFF
- | - | TRBJ2-7 | TRBV5-1 | TGCGCCAGCAGCTTGGCGGGGGAGCGCTCCTACGAGCAGTACTTC | CASSLAGERSYEQYF